This record covers a single T cell receptor beta chain. Original processing notes: For nucleated cells, counts were estimated from reference gene primer amplification. Sequencing was performed with immunoSEQ multiplex PCR; in TCRdb, only in-frame clones are kept and a portion is missing. The V and J calls and clone size are taken from that table; D and trimming were inferred from the DNA. The data hold 400,000 to 550,000 clones, with about 85% observed a single time. The record originates from a study of blood T cell repertoires in COVID-19. Whole-study context: Sites in the United States, Italy and Spain provided acute and convalescent COVID-19 samples. Sources were T cells, B-cell-depleted T cells, or PBMCs; the material itself was cDNA or gDNA.

The germline V gene has CDR1 SGDLS and CDR2 YYNGEE. Trimming cost V 3 bases and J 1 base, with 9 bases left between them. The CDR3 spans 14 residues. Donors were grouped by their self-reported clinical history. The sample consisted of PBMCs or T cells enriched from blood (not recorded which). The clonotype comes from a woman aged 18-29 years with acute COVID-19. The V call is TRBV9, the J call TRBJ2-3; D perhaps matches TRBD1 (5 bases). This CDR3 is CASSAATGTDTQYF. The CDR3 coding sequence is TGTGCCAGCAGCGCAGCGACAGGCACAGATACGCAGTATTTT.